A selection of T cell receptor beta chains follows, all from one sample in a study of blood T cell repertoires in COVID-19. TCRdb's copy holds only in-frame clones and misses some; the assay was immunoSEQ multiplex PCR. Here the sample spans about 14,000 clones, 75% to 85% being singletons. Sequenced input: peripheral blood. All receptors come from a woman between 50 and 59 years old with active or convalescent COVID-19. The CDR3 runs from the conserved cysteine through the conserved F or W. A D gene is named only where the DNA matches it firmly. Clone size appears in some rows only: once, few, many, or a class for an expanded clone.

V gene	J gene	D gene	clone size	CDR3 protein	CDR3 DNA
TRBV6-1	TRBJ1-5	.	.	CASSEGPSNQPQHF	TGTGCCAGCAGTGAAGGGCCCTCGAATCAGCCCCAGCATTTT
TRBV3-1/TRBV3-2	TRBJ2-2	.	.	CASSQPGSNTGELFF	TGTGCCAGCAGCCAACCGGGATCTAACACCGGGGAGCTGTTTTTT
TRBV5-5	TRBJ2-7	.	.	CASSSPGGGGNNEQYF	TGTGCCAGCAGCTCTCCCGGGGGAGGGGGGAACAACGAGCAGTACTTC
TRBV28	TRBJ2-7	TRBD1	.	CASSLVGQQYEQYF	TGTGCCAGCAGTTTGGTGGGACAGCAGTACGAGCAGTACTTC
TRBV2	TRBJ2-7	.	once	CASSDRPSSRVLSYEQYF	TGTGCCAGCAGTGACAGGCCCTCTAGCCGAGTCCTCTCCTACGAGCAGTACTTC
TRBV28	TRBJ1-4	.	once	CASSSPIAATNEKLFF	TGTGCCAGCAGTTCCCCGATAGCTGCAACTAATGAAAAACTGTTTTTT
TRBV18	TRBJ1-1	TRBD1	.	CASSLGQTNTEAFF	TGTGCCAGCTCACTGGGACAGACGAACACTGAAGCTTTCTTT
TRBV4-1	TRBJ2-2	TRBD1	.	CASSPLGTGLRTGELFF	TGCGCCAGCAGCCCCCTTGGGACAGGGTTACGCACCGGGGAGCTGTTTTTT
TRBV5-1	TRBJ1-1	.	.	CASSLLGAGDTEAFF	TGCGCCAGCAGCTTGCTGGGGGCCGGGGACACTGAAGCTTTCTTT
TRBV14	TRBJ2-1	TRBD2	.	CASSLRDYYNEQFF	TGTGCCAGCAGCCTCCGGGACTATTACAATGAGCAGTTCTTC
TRBV28	TRBJ1-1	TRBD1	.	CASSSGQGAYRAFF	TGTGCCAGCAGTTCGGGACAGGGGGCTTATCGAGCTTTCTTT
TRBV30	TRBJ1-5	TRBD1	.	CAWSRDRDQPQHF	TGTGCCTGGAGCCGGGACAGGGATCAGCCCCAGCATTTT
TRBV5-1	TRBJ2-4	.	.	CASQEGNIQYF	TGCGCCAGCCAGGAGGGAAACATTCAGTACTTC
TRBV29-1	TRBJ1-1	TRBD1	.	CSVPKNRDRAEAFF	TGCAGCGTACCCAAGAACCGGGACAGGGCTGAAGCTTTCTTT
TRBV4-1	TRBJ2-2	.	few	CASSQDQGPTGELFF	TGCGCCAGCAGCCAAGATCAGGGGCCCACCGGGGAGCTGTTTTTT
TRBV11-2	TRBJ2-3	TRBD2	.	CASSLGASGSRTDTQYF	TGTGCCAGCAGCTTAGGAGCTAGCGGGAGCCGCACAGATACGCAGTATTTT
TRBV25-1	TRBJ2-2	.	.	CASSGDNTGELFF	TGTGCCAGCAGCGGGGATAACACCGGGGAGCTGTTTTTT
TRBV28	TRBJ1-6	.	.	CASSDTSPLHF	TGTGCCAGCAGTGACACTTCACCCCTCCACTTT
TRBV14	TRBJ2-7	TRBD2	.	CASSHLAGSGSYEQYF	TGTGCCAGCAGCCATTTAGCGGGATCGGGCTCCTACGAGCAGTACTTC
TRBV7-9	TRBJ2-1	TRBD2	.	CASRPRLAEDYNEQFF	TGTGCCAGCAGACCAAGACTAGCGGAGGACTACAATGAGCAGTTCTTC